The 31 T cell receptor beta chains below all came from one sample that was sequenced in a study of OX40 agonist ivuxolimab in advanced cancers. Assay used: immunoSEQ multiplex PCR; TCRdb lists only in-frame clones, some missing. The table includes some 70,000 clones, approximately 90% detected once. Sample: CD4+ or CD8+ T cells sorted from blood, taken in a trial of the OX40 agonist ivuxolimab. These receptors originate from an adult with an advanced solid tumor such as melanoma, head and neck, liver or kidney cancer.

This clone came up once. The chain uses TRBV6-4 and TRBJ1-6; D ambiguous. In germline, CDR1 is MRHNA, CDR2 SNTAGT. The ends were cut back, 10 bases at V and 6 bases at J, with 16 bases in the middle. The CDR3 is 14 amino acids. The CDR3 region is CATLINSGNSPLHF. The CDR3 region has the DNA TGTGCCACTCTGATAAACAGCGGTAATTCACCCCTCCACTTT.

This sequence joins TRBV5-1 and TRBJ2-1; D could derive from TRBD1 or TRBD2 (5 bases each). V was pared by 3 bases and J by 6 bases, with 13 bases between. In germline, CDR1 is SGHRS, CDR2 YFSETQ. The CDR3 length is 14 residues. The CDR3 sequence: CASSSGTDFNEQFF. The CDR3 DNA follows: TGCGCCAGCAGCTCGGGGACGGATTTCAATGAGCAGTTCTTC.

The rearrangement links TRBV18 to TRBJ2-3; 10 bases map to TRBD1. Germline lookup yields CDR1 KGHSH and CDR2 LQKENI. The CDR3 sequence is 15 residues long. The trim removed 3 bases at V and 6 bases at J, leaving 6 bases unmatched. The CDR3 region is CASSPGQGNRDTQYF. In DNA form, the CDR3 reads TGTGCCAGCTCACCGGGACAGGGGAATCGCGATACGCAGTATTTT.

The chain couples TRBV6-5 to TRBJ2-7; 11 nucleotides line up with TRBD2. V dropped 7 bases and J dropped 2; count of bases not matched to a gene: 4. This CDR3 is 14 amino acids long. In germline, CDR1 is MNHEY, CDR2 SVGAGI. This chain's CDR3 is CASTQLAGAYEQYF. The CDR3 DNA reads TGTGCCAGCACCCAACTAGCGGGAGCCTACGAGCAGTACTTC.

The chain recombines TRBV11-2 with TRBJ2-1, with 11 bases identical to TRBD2. With 1 base clipped from V and 10 bases from J, the junction kept 9 bases outside the gene matches. There are 16 residues in the CDR3. CDR1 is SGHAT, CDR2 FQNNGV, per germline. CDR3 amino acids: CASSLGVVAGGYEQFF. CDR3 DNA sequence: TGTGCCAGCAGCTTAGGGGTTGTAGCGGGAGGGTACGAGCAGTTCTTC.

The chain carries TRBV7-9 and TRBJ2-5; possibly TRBD1 for D (6 bases). The germline gives CDR1 SEHNR, CDR2 FQNEAQ (reference sequence). Between the trimmed V and J ends, which lost 5 bases and 2 bases, there was a span of 9 bases. The CDR3 loop spans 13 amino acids. The CDR3 region is CASSHRAQETQYF. In nucleotides, the CDR3 is TGTGCCAGCAGCCACAGGGCTCAAGAGACCCAGTACTTC.

V gene TRBV2 combines with J gene TRBJ2-1; 9 positions match TRBD2. From germline, CDR1 is SNHLY and CDR2 FYNNEI. The V gene end was trimmed by 3 bases and the J gene end by 1 base; junction bases not matched to a gene: 1. The CDR3 contains 15 residues. CDR3 in amino acids: CASSERGGSYNEQFF. CDR3 DNA sequence: TGTGCCAGCAGTGAGCGGGGGGGGTCCTACAATGAGCAGTTCTTC.

In this sample, this clone turned up a few times. The J gene is TRBJ1-1, the V gene TRBV18; TRBD1 matches at 9 bases. The CDR3 is made up of 16 amino acids. Trimming cost V 1 base and J 3 bases; bases outside gene matches: 6. Germline V gene lookup returns CDR1 KGHSH and CDR2 LQKENI. The CDR3 is CASSPLRTGEDTEAFF. CDR3 in DNA: TGTGCCAGCTCACCACTAAGGACAGGGGAGGACACTGAAGCTTTCTTT.

This chain joins TRBV4-1 and TRBJ2-3; maybe TRBD1 (6 bases). CDR1 and CDR2 from the germline V gene are MGHRA and YSYEKL. Trimming stripped 2 bases from V and 3 bases from J, with 12 bases between. This CDR3 spans 15 amino acids. The chain's CDR3 is CASSQTGSRTDTQYF. CDR3 DNA sequence: TGCGCCAGCAGCCAAACAGGGTCGAGGACAGATACGCAGTATTTT.

This clone was detected once. The chain joins TRBV27 to TRBJ2-1, with a weak D call TRBD2 (5 bases). Per germline, CDR1 MNHEY and CDR2 SMNVEV (reference sequence). With 6 bases removed from V and 8 bases from J, the gap between germline ends came to 20 bases. CDR3 size: 15 residues. CDR3 DNA: TGTGCCAGCAGGAACATAGCGTCCCAGGACTATGAGCAGTTCTTC. This translates into CASRNIASQDYEQFF.

The chain has TRBV19 and TRBJ1-5; no clear D. The CDR3 covers 14 residues. Germline V gene lookup returns CDR1 LNHDA and CDR2 SQIVND (reference sequence). The V end lost 5 bases, the J end lost 3 bases, and 11 bases lay between the germline ends. This CDR3 is CASSLRRNNQPQHF. CDR3 nucleotides: TGTGCCAGTAGTCTTAGACGGAACAATCAGCCCCAGCATTTT.

This chain links TRBV7-2 with TRBJ1-3; D gene unclear. The CDR3 covers 15 residues. V dropped 4 bases and J dropped 0 bases, with 10 bases sitting between them. Germline V gene lookup returns CDR1 SGHTA and CDR2 FQGNSA. CDR3 in DNA: TGTGCCAGCAGCTGGCAGAGCTTCTCTGGAAACACCATATATTTT. This translates into CASSWQSFSGNTIYF.

J is TRBJ2-1 and V is TRBV11-2, with 7 bases identical to TRBD1. The CDR3 length is 16 residues. After removal of 4 bases from V and 3 bases from J, the junction contained 9 bases not matched to a gene. The germline V gene has CDR1 SGHAT and CDR2 FQNNGV. The CDR3 reads CASSSTGTVLYNEQFF. Written as DNA, the CDR3 is TGTGCCAGCAGCTCGACCGGGACAGTCCTCTACAATGAGCAGTTCTTC.

The chain recombines TRBV6-5 with TRBJ1-2; 12 bases agree with TRBD1. V lost 5 bases and J lost 7; bases outside the gene matches: 5. CDR1 is MNHEY, CDR2 SVGAGI, per germline. This CDR3 is 14 amino acids long. CDR3: CASSPGTGGGGYTF. CDR3 coding DNA: TGTGCCAGCAGTCCCGGGACAGGGGGCGGTGGCTACACCTTC.

The chain is built from TRBV5-1 and TRBJ2-2; the D call may be TRBD1 or TRBD2 (5 bases each). Trimming cost V 4 bases and J 1 base, with 14 bases left between them. The CDR3 contains 16 residues. Germline values: CDR1 SGHRS, CDR2 YFSETQ. This CDR3 is CASSGTDRQNTGELFF. CDR3 nucleotide sequence: TGCGCCAGCAGCGGGACCGACAGACAGAACACCGGGGAGCTGTTTTTT.

The CDR3 protein is CASSEAIMSSGNTIYF. As DNA, the CDR3 is TGTGCCAGCAGTGAAGCGATTATGAGCTCTGGAAACACCATATATTTT. This chain uses TRBV6-1 with TRBJ1-3, with unresolved D. The CDR3 covers 16 residues. Per the germline V gene, CDR1 is MNHNS and CDR2 is SASEGT. V was trimmed by 0 bases and J by 0 bases, leaving 9 bases between them.

This sequence joins TRBV4-2 and TRBJ1-5; D is possibly TRBD1 (5 bases). The CDR3 extends over 15 amino acids. The V end lost 5 bases, the J end lost 0 bases, and 11 bases lay between the germline ends. From germline, CDR1 is LGHNA and CDR2 YNFKEQ. The CDR3 nucleotides are TGTGCCAGCAGCACGACAGCCTATAGCAATCAGCCCCAGCATTTT. This sequence encodes CASSTTAYSNQPQHF.

The chain combines TRBV7-2 with TRBJ1-2; tentatively, D is TRBD1 (5 bases). The germline gives CDR1 SGHTA, CDR2 FQGNSA. The V end was cut by 5 bases, the J end by 6 bases, with 13 bases between. The CDR3 spans 13 residues. This chain's CDR3 is CASSLTVLNGYTF. As DNA, the CDR3 is TGTGCCAGCAGCCTGACAGTACTTAATGGCTACACCTTC. Combining the CDR3 with reference TRBV7-2 and TRBJ1-2 gives the whole variable domain GAGVSQSPSNKVTEKGKDVELRCDPISGHTALYWYRQSLGQGLEFLIYFQGNSAPDKSGLPSDRFSAERTGGSVSTLTIQRTQQEDSAVYLCASSLTVLNGYTFGSGTRLTVV.

V is TRBV7-6 and J is TRBJ1-1; no reliable D call. Trimming left V 2 bases short and J 0 bases short, with 7 bases between. The CDR3 is 14 residues long. Germline loops: CDR1 SGHVS, CDR2 FNYEAQ. In nucleotides, the CDR3 is TGTGCCAGCAGCTTACCAGCGATGAACACTGAAGCTTTCTTT. Amino acids: CASSLPAMNTEAFF.

The chain couples TRBV5-8 to TRBJ2-5, with 12 bases that match TRBD1. This CDR3 is built from 13 residues. The junction had 4 bases not matched to a gene; V was cut back by 8 bases and J by 5 bases. CDR1 and CDR2 (germline): SGHTS, YDEGEE. The CDR3 loop is CARRDRGQETQYF. The CDR3 DNA sequence: TGTGCCAGACGGGACAGGGGGCAGGAGACCCAGTACTTC.

J is TRBJ1-2 and V is TRBV7-8; 8 bases are shared with TRBD1. The CDR3 sequence is 17 residues long. After removal of 5 bases from V and 4 bases from J, the junction contained 15 bases not matched to a gene. From germline, CDR1 is SGHVS and CDR2 FQNEAQ. CDR3 residues: CASSRTVPRQGPYGYTF. CDR3 DNA sequence: TGTGCCAGCAGCCGAACGGTCCCGAGACAGGGGCCCTATGGCTACACCTTC.

The V call is TRBV11-1, the J call TRBJ2-3; D perhaps matches TRBD2 (5 bases). CDR3 length: 13 residues. Looked up from germline, CDR1 is SGHAT and CDR2 is FQDESV (reference sequence). V gave up 2 bases and J gave up 7 bases, with 10 bases separating them. CDR3 DNA: TGTGCCAGCAGCTTAATCCGAGGGAATACGCAGTATTTT. As protein: CASSLIRGNTQYF.

The CDR3 loop reads CASSEPDRVGFF. In nucleotides, the CDR3 is TGTGCCAGCAGCGAACCAGACAGGGTTGGCTTCTTC. This chain joins TRBV6-1 and TRBJ2-1; 7 bases are a match to TRBD1. The CDR3 totals 12 residues. J gave up 16 bases and V 6 bases, and 12 bases lay outside the gene matches. The germline gives CDR1 MNHNS, CDR2 SASEGT.

The rearrangement links TRBV11-2 to TRBJ2-1; 11 bases are shared with TRBD2. This CDR3 contains 16 residues. Germline V gene data show CDR1 as SGHAT and CDR2 as FQNNGV. Trimming removed 3 bases from V and 7 bases from J; junction bases left unmatched: 8. The CDR3 spells CASSLSASGRLNEQFF. CDR3 bases: TGTGCCAGCAGCTTGAGCGCTAGCGGGAGGTTGAATGAGCAGTTCTTC.

This chain's CDR3 is CASSPGGGSGNTIYF. Written as DNA, the CDR3 is TGTGCCAGCAGCCCCGGGGGGGGCTCTGGAAACACCATATATTTT. This sequence joins TRBV9 and TRBJ1-3, with D possibly being TRBD1 (5 bases). Germline CDR1 and CDR2: SGDLS and YYNGEE. The CDR3 extends over 15 amino acids. Trimming left V 4 bases short and J 0 bases short, with 11 bases between.

As to this clone: This may be a read error, as it is one base from a much larger clone. The same CDR3 arises from other DNA sequences in this sample as well. The CDR3 DNA sequence: TGTGCCAGCAGATCTGGGGCCAACGTCCTGACTTTC. Its protein product is CASRSGANVLTF. This chain connects TRBV28 to TRBJ2-6, with D uncertain. Trimming pared 6 bases from V and 1 base from J, leaving 1 base between. Germline V CDR1 and CDR2: MDHEN, SYDVKM. This CDR3 comprises 12 residues.

The V gene is TRBV6-5, the J gene TRBJ2-7; D may be TRBD2 (6 bases). CDR1 MNHEY and CDR2 SVGAGI come from the germline V gene. The ends were cut back, 0 bases at V and 2 bases at J, with 14 bases in the middle. There are 16 residues in the CDR3. This chain's CDR3 is CASSYSPQRAAYEQYF. CDR3 coding DNA: TGTGCCAGCAGTTACTCGCCACAGCGGGCGGCCTACGAGCAGTACTTC.

V is TRBV6-5 and J is TRBJ2-3, with D perhaps TRBD2 (5 bases). The germline V gene encodes CDR1 MNHEY and CDR2 SVGAGI. The ends were cut back, 8 bases at V and 3 bases at J, with 12 bases in the middle. CDR3 size: 13 residues. The CDR3: CASSRGGTDTQYF. The CDR3 region has the DNA TGTGCCAGCTCTCGGGGTGGAACAGATACGCAGTATTTT.

The genes are TRBV27 and TRBJ1-3; possibly TRBD1 for D (6 bases). The germline V and J ends were trimmed by 9 bases and 3 bases, with 18 bases remaining between them. This CDR3 contains 15 residues. The V gene's germline CDR1 is MNHEY and CDR2 SMNVEV (reference sequence). CDR3 amino acids: CASRPQQGLGNTIYF. CDR3 nucleotide sequence: TGTGCCAGTCGTCCCCAACAGGGACTTGGAAACACCATATATTTT.

The chain recombines TRBV28 with TRBJ2-1; TRBD2 is a possible D gene (6 bases). Germline CDR1 and CDR2: MDHEN and SYDVKM. The CDR3 extends over 11 amino acids. V was pared by 3 bases and J by 10 bases, with 7 bases between. CDR3 loop: CASSFLAEQFF. The CDR3 region has the DNA TGTGCCAGCAGTTTCCTAGCGGAGCAGTTCTTC.

The J gene is TRBJ1-2, the V gene TRBV5-1, with D unclear. Trimming removed 1 base from V and 4 bases from J, with 8 bases in between. This CDR3 contains 13 residues. Germline V gene lookup returns CDR1 SGHRS and CDR2 YFSETQ. The CDR3 spells CASSLSQLYGYTF. CDR3 DNA: TGCGCCAGCAGCTTGAGTCAGCTCTATGGCTACACCTTC.